This T cell receptor beta chain was retrieved from a study of T cells after yellow fever vaccination. TCRdb reprocessed the 5' RACE reads via MiXCR and lists one record per CDR3 protein. Altogether 300,000 or so distinct CDR3 sequences are present, less than 9.5% being singletons, with the ten largest covering approximately 16%. The CDR3 is 18 amino acids. The junction had 11 bases not matched to a gene; V was cut back by 3 bases and J by 0 bases. Germline V gives CDR1 KGHSH, CDR2 LQKENI. This specimen was PBMCs, taken about 49 days after the first yellow fever vaccination. The TCR sequence derives from a man aged 18 to 30 who received the YFV17D yellow fever vaccine. The chain links TRBV18 to TRBJ1-5; 7 bases map to TRBD1. CDR3 sequence: CASSPRQGMGPSNQPQHF. CDR3 sequence (DNA): TGTGCCAGCTCACCCCGACAGGGCATGGGGCCTAGCAATCAGCCCCAGCATTTT. The full variable domain, its missing parts supplied by reference TRBV18 and TRBJ1-5, is NAGVMQNPRHLVRRRGQEARLRCSPMKGHSHVYWYRQLPEEGLKFMVYLQKENIIDESGMPKERFSAEFPKEGPSILRIQQVVRGDSAAYFCASSPRQGMGPSNQPQHFGDGTRLSIL.